The subject of this entry is one T cell receptor (beta chain). The antigen is not known. The source of the sample is a study of shared clonotypes between healthy human individuals. General study points: Specimens sampled were limited to blood, with tissue repertoires likely differing. A small donor pool kept down the genetic and exposure-history diversity that was represented.

Germline CDR1 reads LGHNA; CDR2 reads YNFKEQ. V lost 0 bases and J lost 4, with 13 bases in between. The CDR3 is 15 residues long. Here immunoSEQ multiplex PCR was the method, and the copy in TCRdb shows in-frame clones only, minus some. The sample contains about half a million clones, 70% to 85% of which appear only once. Donors had no recently reported acute infections or vaccinations and were HIV-negative. Sequenced: PBMCs. The clonotype comes from a woman aged 40 to 50 in good health. Some clones in this sample may be carry-over from other donors' samples. The chain joins TRBV4-2 to TRBJ2-7; D may be TRBD1 (5 bases). DNA of the CDR3: TGTGCCAGCAGCCAAGATACAGGAGCCTATTACGAGCAGTACTTC. It translates to CASSQDTGAYYEQYF.